The clone carrying this T cell receptor beta chain was detected only a few times. The antigen is undetermined. TCRdb re-analysed the RACE reads in MiXCR, keeping a single row per CDR3 protein. The repertoire consists of under 200,000 distinct CDR3 sequences, with roughly 15% occurring once and the leading ten covering about 1.7%. Regarding time point: patch test 1, 2 weeks after DPC sensitization. The sample's treatment: therapeutic diphenylcyclopropenone sensitization with weekly scalp DPC. Blood collection happened ahead of applying each patch test. These data come from a study of human T cells and chemical hapten exposure. Study-level points and caveats: No alteration of TCRs above 1 in 1000 frequency was seen with DPC sensitization.

This CDR3 spans 15 amino acids. Germline loops: CDR1 MNHEY, CDR2 SMNVEV (reference sequence). J gave up 2 bases and V 10 bases, and 10 bases lay outside the gene matches. Here the sequenced sample was whole blood, taken in connection with sensitization to the hapten diphenylcyclopropenone (DPC). The rearrangement links TRBV27 to TRBJ1-5, with TRBD1 identical over 8 bases. The clonotype originates from a woman in her 30s with alopecia areata. Some clones in this sample may be carry-over from other donors' samples. The CDR3 DNA is TGTGCCACCAAATCAGGGGGCGCCGGCAATCAGCCCCAGCATTTT. Its protein product is CATKSGGAGNQPQHF.